This TCR beta chain is drawn from a study of blood T cell repertoires in COVID-19 (dated by TCRdb to about 2020). Background for the entire study: Collaborator samples came from the United States, Italy and Spain and covered acute and convalescent phases of COVID-19. The prospective study material was composed of cDNA or gDNA derived from T cells, B-cell-depleted T cells, or PBMCs. Subjects who had been exposed to COVID-19, were actively infected with it, or had recovered from it provided the deeply sampled blood TCRbeta repertoires that made up the dataset. The repertoires were made available in a free public database intended to serve as a resource for research on the immune response to SARS-CoV-2. The samples were drawn from two sources: the first 160 participants of the ongoing ImmuneRACE study, and over 950 subjects contributed by 6 global collaborators. A de-identified subject ID, COVID-19 status, age in years and sex were almost always included in the sample metadata. Where HLA class I and class II types were available, the types were taken from metadata supplied by the sample provider, not from assay-based typing.

In the case of this clone: Its antigen is not yet known. Nothing much larger sits one base from this clone, and base qualities are not available.

Whole blood was collected in K2EDTA tubes by collaborating institutions according to the institutions' own protocols. Collaborator samples were shipped for TCRbeta analysis as frozen whole blood, isolated PBMCs, or DNA extracted from either sample type. The paper as a whole reports these results and caveats: Clinical and demographic metadata were provided uncurated, with the amount varying by source and participant.

The immunoSEQ Assay, a bias-controlled multiplex PCR, was used to amplify TCRbeta CDR3 regions from genomic DNA. Processing in the source paper ran as follows. The number of nucleated cells in each sample was estimated by amplification of reference gene primers within the assay. To quantify the absolute abundance of each unique TCRbeta CDR3 rearrangement, sequence reads were collapsed and filtered. Productive Simpson clonality was computed per sample as the square root of Simpson's diversity index over productive rearrangements. The source is immuneACCESS, and TCRdb retained only in-frame sequences with V and J called. Part of the clones is not carried over; for the studies checked, unresolved V genes explain less than half of this, and the remainder is unexplained. V and J calls plus clone size are reproduced from that table; the DNA served to infer D and trimming. This sample comprises approximately 150,000 clones, over 80% of them detected only once. Roughly 9.1% of the sample goes to the ten largest clones.

Sequenced: peripheral blood. The clonotype comes from a woman in her 70s with acute or convalescent COVID-19.

The CDR3 here reads CACGRAPGGDEKLFF. The base sequence is TGTGCCTGCGGCCGGGCCCCAGGAGGAGATGAAAAACTGTTTTTT. The chain was built from TRBV30 and TRBJ1-4; confidence is insufficient to name the D gene. Per the germline V gene (reference sequence), GTSNPN is the CDR1 and SVGIG is the CDR2. The CDR3 runs 15 residues from the cysteine to the phenylalanine. Only the CDR3 region is kept as DNA, spanning 45 bases read in frame from base 1. The germline ends are 20 bases apart after V is trimmed by 6 bases and J by 6 bases.